This entry lists 23 T cell receptor beta chains sequenced from one sample in a study of shared clonotypes between healthy human individuals. Clones were sequenced by immunoSEQ multiplex PCR, and TCRdb holds only the in-frame ones, with some missing. The table has about 490,000 clones, roughly 85% seen once. The sample comprised PBMCs. The receptor set was obtained from a woman in her thirties or forties in good health. Some clones in this sample may be carry-over from other donors' samples.

The genes are TRBV6-5 and TRBJ1-1, with a tentative D call TRBD1 (6 bases). The length of the CDR3 is 15 residues. Deletions cut 7 bases from V and 3 bases from J, with 18 bases between. CDR1 is MNHEY and CDR2 is SVGAGI in the germline V gene. CDR3 amino acids: CASNPIGAGDTEAFF. The CDR3 DNA reads as TGTGCCAGCAACCCTATCGGAGCAGGGGACACTGAAGCTTTCTTT.

This chain connects TRBV5-4 to TRBJ2-5, with 8 bases fitting TRBD2. CDR3 length: 18 residues. J was trimmed by 0 bases and V by 7 bases; bases with no gene match: 17. Germline values: CDR1 SGHNT, CDR2 YYREEE (reference sequence). CDR3 nucleotide sequence: TGTGCCAGCGCCTGGGGGGCACTAGGCGGGAGGAACCAAGAGACCCAGTACTTC. It is translated as CASAWGALGGRNQETQYF. Supplemented by reference TRBV5-4 and TRBJ2-5, the full variable domain reads ETGVTQSPTHLIKTRGQQVTLRCSSQSGHNTVSWYQQALGQGPQFIFQYYREEENGRGNFPPRFSGLQFPNYSSELNVNALELDDSALYLCASAWGALGGRNQETQYFGPGTRLLVL.

V and J are TRBV7-3 and TRBJ1-2, with 7 positions matching TRBD1. The CDR3 covers 15 residues. V trimming: 2 bases; J trimming: 8 bases; junction bases outside the gene matches: 11. From germline, CDR1 is SGHTA and CDR2 FQGTGA. The CDR3 bases are TGTGCCAGCAGCTTAGGTACAGGGGTCCGTGACGGCTACACCTTC. Translating gives CASSLGTGVRDGYTF.

This clone was found many times. This CDR3 is CASSSWGGKTQYF. The CDR3 DNA reads as TGTGCCAGCAGTTCCTGGGGGGGAAAGACCCAGTACTTC. The V gene is TRBV6-5, the J gene TRBJ2-5, with 7 bases that match TRBD2. Looked up from germline, CDR1 is MNHEY and CDR2 is SVGAGI. The CDR3 contains 13 residues. V shed 4 bases and J 6 bases; nucleotides not matched to a gene: 5.

V and J are TRBV28 and TRBJ1-5, with D tentatively TRBD1 (5 bases). The CDR3 loop spans 14 amino acids. Trimming left V 7 bases short and J 3 bases short, with 13 bases between. Germline CDR1 is MDHEN and CDR2 is SYDVKM. The CDR3 DNA is TGTGCCAGCACTTCCGGGGGGGACAATCAGCCCCAGCATTTT. This translates into CASTSGGDNQPQHF.

The chain links TRBV2 to TRBJ2-2; D might be TRBD2 (6 bases). V shed 5 bases and J shed 3 bases, with 16 bases lying between them. Germline lookup yields CDR1 SNHLY and CDR2 FYNNEI. The CDR3 extends over 16 amino acids. CDR3 nucleotide sequence: TGTGCCAGCAGTACTCGGACTACTTGGGACACCGGGGAGCTGTTTTTT. Its protein product is CASSTRTTWDTGELFF. Variable domain in full (rest from reference TRBV2 and TRBJ2-2): EPEVTQTPSHQVTQMGQEVILRCVPISNHLYFYWYRQILGQKVEFLVSFYNNEISEKSEIFDDQFSVERPDGSNFTLKIRSTKLEDSAMYFCASSTRTTWDTGELFFGEGSRLTVL.

This chain uses TRBV28 with TRBJ2-7; 8 bases match TRBD1. Trimming removed 10 bases from V and 2 bases from J; junction bases left unmatched: 13. In germline, CDR1 is MDHEN, CDR2 SYDVKM. The CDR3 length is 15 residues. The CDR3 sequence is CATKGGGTGTYEQYF. The CDR3 DNA sequence: TGTGCCACCAAAGGGGGCGGGACAGGAACCTACGAGCAGTACTTC.

CDR3 DNA: TGCGCCAGCAGTGGAGGGATCACAGATACGCAGTATTTT. Translated: CASSGGITDTQYF. The chain couples TRBV10-1 to TRBJ2-3; the D gene is possibly TRBD2 (5 bases). V was clipped by 4 bases and J by 2 bases, with 7 bases between them. Germline assignment: CDR1 WNHNN and CDR2 SYGVQD (reference sequence). The CDR3 is 13 amino acids.

The CDR3 DNA reads as TGTGCCAGCAGACCCCAAACTAGCGGGAGTTTCGAGCAGTACTTC. Amino acids: CASRPQTSGSFEQYF. The genes are TRBV27 and TRBJ2-7; 11 bases line up with TRBD2. V trimming: 6 bases; J trimming: 6 bases; junction bases outside the gene matches: 10. This CDR3 spans 15 amino acids. CDR1 MNHEY and CDR2 SMNVEV come from the germline V gene (reference sequence).

The chain employs TRBV9 and TRBJ2-7, with D perhaps TRBD2 (6 bases). The CDR3 has 18 residues. Trimming removed 4 bases at V and 0 bases at J, with 23 bases between. Germline-derived CDR1 and CDR2 are SGDLS and YYNGEE. CDR3 residues: CASSPGTSRILGSYEQYF. The CDR3 DNA reads as TGTGCCAGCAGCCCCGGGACTTCCCGAATCCTCGGCTCCTACGAGCAGTACTTC.

V and J are TRBV7-9 and TRBJ1-5; D not certain. CDR1 and CDR2 from the germline V gene are SEHNR and FQNEAQ (reference sequence). The CDR3 runs 12 residues. Trimming took off 1 base at V and 6 bases at J, with 4 bases between the two ends. As DNA, the CDR3 is TGTGCCAGCAGCTTAGAGAGTCAGCCCCAGCATTTT. It yields the protein CASSLESQPQHF.

The gene calls are TRBV6-5 and TRBJ2-5; 8 bases align to TRBD1. Looked up from germline, CDR1 is MNHEY and CDR2 is SVGAGI. The CDR3 runs to 15 residues. Trimming removed 5 bases from V and 3 bases from J; junction bases left unmatched: 8. CDR3 residues: CASSTGQGGKETQYF. DNA for the CDR3: TGTGCCAGCAGTACCGGACAGGGTGGGAAAGAGACCCAGTACTTC.

The chain joins TRBV5-5 to TRBJ1-3; TRBD1 might be the D (5 bases). Germline CDR1 and CDR2: SGHKS and YYEKEE (reference sequence). Trimming shortened V by 0 bases and J by 2 bases, and 12 bases separated the two germline ends. This CDR3 contains 16 residues. The CDR3 bases are TGTGCCAGCAGCTTGGCCGTGGGGGGGACTGGAAACACCATATATTTT. It encodes CASSLAVGGTGNTIYF.

This clone was counted only a few times. V is TRBV5-1 and J is TRBJ1-2; TRBD1 matches 8 bases. Per the germline V gene, CDR1 is SGHRS and CDR2 is YFSETQ. V lost 4 bases and J lost 4; bases outside the gene matches: 3. The CDR3 is made up of 13 amino acids. CDR3 DNA: TGCGCCAGCAGCCCGGACAGGGCCTATGGCTACACCTTC. Protein sequence: CASSPDRAYGYTF.

The J gene is TRBJ1-2, the V gene TRBV18; 9 bases are a match to TRBD1. The CDR3 loop spans 12 amino acids. Losses at the gene ends were 6 bases for V and 11 bases for J; bases not matched to a gene: 7. Germline loops: CDR1 KGHSH, CDR2 LQKENI. This CDR3 is CASSPEGQGYTF. Written as DNA, the CDR3 is TGTGCCAGCTCGCCAGAAGGACAGGGGTACACCTTC.

V gene TRBV9 combines with J gene TRBJ2-1, with a possible D match to TRBD2 (5 bases). Germline loops: CDR1 SGDLS, CDR2 YYNGEE. The CDR3 is made up of 17 amino acids. V dropped 4 bases and J dropped 10 bases, with 27 bases sitting between them. CDR3 DNA sequence: TGTGCCAGCAGCAAAGATAGTTGGCCGGACTCACTCGTAGAGCAGTTCTTC. Protein product: CASSKDSWPDSLVEQFF.

CDR3 in DNA: TGTGCCAGCACCAAGCGGCGACAGCTCTCTGGAAACACCATATATTTT. This gives the protein CASTKRRQLSGNTIYF. The gene calls are TRBV2 and TRBJ1-3, with D maybe TRBD1 (5 bases). The V gene lost 7 bases and the J gene lost 0 bases, with 16 bases spanning the gap. The CDR3 totals 16 residues. From germline, CDR1 is SNHLY and CDR2 FYNNEI.

The V gene is TRBV25-1, the J gene TRBJ2-7, with D perhaps TRBD2 (7 bases). The CDR3 contains 13 residues. V dropped 8 bases and J dropped 5 bases, with 16 bases sitting between them. Germline lookup yields CDR1 MGHDK and CDR2 SYGVNS. The CDR3 protein is CASSPRGGDEQYF. DNA for the CDR3: TGTGCCAGCTCCCCCAGGGGAGGGGACGAGCAGTACTTC.

This chain's CDR3 is CASRPGQGSGQYF. For the CDR3, the DNA is TGTGCCAGCAGGCCGGGACAGGGGTCTGGGCAGTACTTC. This rearrangement joins TRBV28 to TRBJ2-7; TRBD1 agrees at 10 bases. Trimming at V came to 6 bases and at J to 9 bases, leaving 8 bases not matched to a gene. CDR1 MDHEN and CDR2 SYDVKM come from the germline V gene. This CDR3 comprises 13 residues.

This clone was counted a single time. This chain uses TRBV5-1 with TRBJ2-5; 8 bases line up with TRBD1. This CDR3 has 15 amino acids. V lost 0 bases and J lost 2; bases outside the gene matches: 3. CDR1 and CDR2 (germline): SGHRS, YFSETQ. The CDR3 loop reads CASSLEGTGQETQYF. The CDR3 nucleotides read TGCGCCAGCAGCTTGGAAGGGACAGGACAAGAGACCCAGTACTTC.

The V call is TRBV4-1, the J call TRBJ1-2; no definite D call. Germline V gene lookup returns CDR1 MGHRA and CDR2 YSYEKL. This CDR3 is 14 amino acids long. Trimming took 1 base from V and 8 from J, leaving 14 bases between them. The chain's CDR3 is CASSQASGKRGYTF. The CDR3 region has the DNA TGCGCCAGCAGCCAAGCCTCTGGGAAGCGAGGCTACACCTTC.

About this clone itself: At the DNA level, this CDR3 is encoded by other sequences in the same sample as well. The V and J genes are TRBV30 and TRBJ1-5; D call uncertain. The CDR3 extends over 13 amino acids. Germline V gene data show CDR1 as GTSNPN and CDR2 as SVGIG (reference sequence). V lost 0 bases and J 0 bases, leaving 3 bases between the germline ends. CDR3 nucleotides: TGTGCCTGGAGTGTAGATAGCAATCAGCCCCAGCATTTT. Its translation is CAWSVDSNQPQHF.

The V and J genes are TRBV9 and TRBJ2-3, with 10 bases identical to TRBD2. Trimming cost V 4 bases and J 8 bases; bases outside gene matches: 10. The CDR3 has 15 amino acids. Looked up from germline, CDR1 is SGDLS and CDR2 is YYNGEE. The CDR3 DNA reads TGTGCCAGCAGCCCTCTAGCGGGAGCTTCGGCTACGCAGTATTTT. It codes for CASSPLAGASATQYF.